Presented here are 32 T cell receptor beta chains from one specimen sequenced in a study of identical twins. MiXCR, applied by TCRdb to the 5' RACE reads, yields one record per CDR3 protein. This table has hundreds of thousands of distinct CDR3 sequences, about 7% appearing once. Separately, the same data were catalogued under a study of yellow fever vaccine responses in identical twins.

Sequencing input: memory (CD45RO+) T cells sorted from blood. These receptors were taken from a woman aged 18 to 35 in good health.

The table lists this clonotype with many counts. The chain employs TRBV4-1 and TRBJ1-1; D is perhaps TRBD1 (6 bases). Germline lookup yields CDR1 MGHRA and CDR2 YSYEKL. Trimming removed 4 bases at V and 3 bases at J, with 12 bases between. The CDR3 length is 14 residues. In DNA, the CDR3 is TGCGCCAGCAGCCTAACAGGGTATCACACTGAAGCTTTCTTT. As protein: CASSLTGYHTEAFF.

Many counts were recorded for this clonotype. The chain links TRBV12-3 or TRBV12-4 to TRBJ2-1; maybe TRBD2 (6 bases). This CDR3 contains 15 residues. V was pared by 3 bases and J by 1 base, with 10 bases between. The CDR3: CASSFRRDSYNEQFF. The CDR3 DNA follows: TGTGCCAGCAGTTTTCGGCGGGATTCCTACAATGAGCAGTTCTTC.

This rearrangement joins TRBV5-1 to TRBJ1-1, with D perhaps matching TRBD1 (6 bases). The CDR3 length is 15 residues. Germline-derived CDR1 and CDR2 are SGHRS and YFSETQ. Trimming cost V 1 base and J 4 bases, with 14 bases left between them. The CDR3 sequence is CASSLLGAWGTEAFF. The CDR3 coding sequence is TGCGCCAGCAGCTTGTTGGGGGCGTGGGGCACTGAAGCTTTCTTT.

The chain has TRBV7-8 and TRBJ2-7; no definite D call. V gave up 5 bases and J gave up 4 bases, with 6 bases separating them. The V gene's germline CDR1 is SGHVS and CDR2 FQNEAQ. The CDR3 contains 11 residues. The CDR3 loop reads CASSIQYEQYF. The CDR3 DNA is TGTGCCAGCAGCATCCAGTACGAGCAGTACTTC.

This clonotype has just a few counts. The chain carries TRBV5-5 and TRBJ2-7; D unclear. The CDR3 covers 14 residues. Germline V CDR1 and CDR2: SGHKS, YYEKEE (reference sequence). Trimming removed 6 bases at V and 5 bases at J, with 18 bases between. The DNA of the CDR3 is TGTGCCAGCACCCCCCGGGCCACGGTGGACGAGCAGTACGTC. This gives the protein CASTPRATVDEQYV.

The V and J genes are TRBV20-1 and TRBJ2-5; TRBD2 matches 8 bases. The CDR3 sequence is 14 residues long. Germline lookup yields CDR1 DFQATT and CDR2 SNEGSKA (reference sequence). V shed 4 bases, J shed 1 base, and the junction held 5 bases outside the gene matches. DNA for the CDR3: TGCAGTGCTATAGTAGCGGGGCCCCAAGAGACCCAGTACTTC. Translating gives CSAIVAGPQETQYF.

There are a few counts of this clonotype. The CDR3: CASSPRLAGGVRTQYF. CDR3 nucleotides: TGTGCCAGTAGTCCCAGACTAGCGGGGGGGGTGCGGACCCAGTACTTC. V and J are TRBV19 and TRBJ2-5, with 14 bases aligning to TRBD2. The J segment lost 7 bases and the V segment lost 5 bases, leaving 9 bases of the junction unmatched. The CDR3 consists of 16 residues. The germline CDR1 and CDR2 sequences are LNHDA and SQIVND (reference sequence).

In its sample, this clonotype was seen many times. The rearrangement joins TRBV6-5 to TRBJ2-7; TRBD2 matches 8 bases. Germline V gives CDR1 MNHEY, CDR2 SVGAGI. This CDR3 is 16 amino acids long. J was trimmed by 0 bases and V by 0 bases; bases with no gene match: 4. The CDR3 nucleotides are TGTGCCAGCAGTTACTCAGGACTAGCCCCCTCCTACGAGCAGTACTTC. It encodes CASSYSGLAPSYEQYF.

This clonotype was observed a handful of times. This sequence joins TRBV5-1 and TRBJ2-7, with 10 bases identical to TRBD1. V lost 7 bases to trimming and J lost 4 bases; unmatched junction nucleotides: 8. Germline CDR1 is SGHRS and CDR2 is YFSETQ. The CDR3 sequence is 14 residues long. The CDR3 here is CASGRTGGIYEQYF. In nucleotides, the CDR3 is TGCGCCAGCGGAAGGACAGGGGGGATTTACGAGCAGTACTTC.

This clonotype was counted at least ten times. The chain couples TRBV7-2 to TRBJ2-3; D assignment may be TRBD1 or TRBD2 (5 bases each). This CDR3 contains 16 residues. V shed 4 bases and J shed 5 bases, with 19 bases lying between them. Germline V CDR1 and CDR2: SGHTA, FQGNSA. CDR3 in DNA: TGTGCCAGCAGCTGGGTTGGGGACGCCAGCGTAGATACGCAGTATTTT. Translated, it gives CASSWVGDASVDTQYF. The full variable domain, its missing parts supplied by reference TRBV7-2 and TRBJ2-3, is GAGVSQSPSNKVTEKGKDVELRCDPISGHTALYWYRQSLGQGLEFLIYFQGNSAPDKSGLPSDRFSAERTGGSVSTLTIQRTQQEDSAVYLCASSWVGDASVDTQYFGPGTRLTVL.

In this sample, this clonotype turned up many times. V gene TRBV2 combines with J gene TRBJ2-5; TRBD2 is a possible D gene (6 bases). V lost 6 bases to trimming and J lost 5 bases, with 16 bases between them. Germline V lookup: CDR1 SNHLY, CDR2 FYNNEI. This CDR3 comprises 14 residues. Written as DNA, the CDR3 is TGTGCCAGCAGCGATGGAGGGTATCGGGAGACCCAGTACTTC. Amino acids: CASSDGGYRETQYF.

This clonotype was recorded many times. The V and J genes are TRBV5-1 and TRBJ2-3; 10 positions match TRBD2. J gave up 0 bases and V 1 base, and 5 bases lay outside the gene matches. The CDR3 is made up of 17 amino acids. Germline CDR1 and CDR2: SGHRS and YFSETQ. In nucleotides, the CDR3 is TGCGCCAGCAGCTTGACGCCTAGCGGGAGTAGCACAGATACGCAGTATTTT. This sequence encodes CASSLTPSGSSTDTQYF.

This clonotype was seen at least ten times. The rearrangement links TRBV6-1 to TRBJ2-5; TRBD2 aligns across 10 bases. V lost 6 bases and J lost 5; bases outside the gene matches: 6. This CDR3 is built from 14 residues. CDR1 is MNHNS and CDR2 is SASEGT in the germline V gene. DNA for the CDR3: TGTGCCAGCAGGAGAGCGGGAGGGCGTGAGACCCAGTACTTC. Translated: CASRRAGGRETQYF.

This clonotype was picked up many times. The chain uses TRBV7-6 and TRBJ1-3; D remains unclear. CDR3 length equals 12 residues. Between the trimmed V and J ends, which lost 1 base and 5 bases, there was a span of 3 bases. From germline, CDR1 is SGHVS and CDR2 FNYEAQ. CDR3 bases: TGTGCCAGCAGCTTAGATCGAAACACCATATATTTT. It codes for CASSLDRNTIYF.

This clonotype was counted many times. The rearrangement links TRBV5-1 to TRBJ1-3, with D unclear. Germline V lookup: CDR1 SGHRS, CDR2 YFSETQ. V gave up 0 bases and J gave up 1 base, with 11 bases separating them. CDR3 length equals 16 residues. The CDR3, as DNA: TGCGCCAGCAGCTTGGGGCCGGGATCGTCTGGAAACACCATATATTTT. Residues: CASSLGPGSSGNTIYF.

There are a few counts of this clonotype. This chain connects TRBV25-1 to TRBJ2-1; 11 nucleotides align to TRBD2. This CDR3 is built from 21 residues. J was trimmed by 0 bases and V by 5 bases; bases with no gene match: 18. CDR1 is MGHDK, CDR2 SYGVNS, per germline. The CDR3 DNA is TGTGCCAGCAGTCCACCCCCCGGCGAGACTAGCGGGAAAAGCTCCTACAATGAGCAGTTCTTC. This sequence encodes CASSPPPGETSGKSSYNEQFF.

This clonotype occurred a few times. The V and J genes are TRBV5-4 and TRBJ2-5, with D uncertain. The CDR3 contains 13 residues. Per germline, CDR1 SGHNT and CDR2 YYREEE (reference sequence). Trimming shortened V by 0 bases and J by 4 bases, and 7 bases separated the two germline ends. CDR3 amino acids: CASSLEVAETQYF. DNA of the CDR3: TGTGCCAGCAGCTTGGAAGTGGCAGAGACCCAGTACTTC. Drawing the rest from reference TRBV5-4 and TRBJ2-5, the complete variable domain is ETGVTQSPTHLIKTRGQQVTLRCSSQSGHNTVSWYQQALGQGPQFIFQYYREEENGRGNFPPRFSGLQFPNYSSELNVNALELDDSALYLCASSLEVAETQYFGPGTRLLVL.

This clonotype appeared many times. The chain recombines TRBV5-6 with TRBJ2-2; weak D call: TRBD1 (6 bases). There are 14 residues in the CDR3. Deletions cut 6 bases from V and 6 bases from J, with 15 bases between. Germline V gene sequence: CDR1 SGHDT, CDR2 YYEEEE. In nucleotides, the CDR3 is TGTGCCAGCAACACAGGGACGGTGGCCGGGGAGCTGTTTTTT. Translation: CASNTGTVAGELFF.

This clonotype was observed at least ten times. Here the CDR3 reads CASSLGGRGYNEQFF. The CDR3 DNA reads as TGTGCCAGCAGCTTAGGGGGGAGAGGGTATAATGAGCAGTTCTTC. The V call is TRBV7-2, the J call TRBJ2-1; possibly TRBD1 or TRBD2 for D (5 bases each). The CDR3 length is 15 residues. CDR1 is SGHTA and CDR2 is FQGNSA in the germline V gene. The V end was cut by 1 base, the J end by 7 bases, with 14 bases between.

This clonotype was detected ten times or more. The V call is TRBV25-1, the J call TRBJ1-1; D gene unclear. This CDR3 is built from 15 residues. The germline CDR1 and CDR2 sequences are MGHDK and SYGVNS. The ends were cut back, 4 bases at V and 1 base at J, with 13 bases in the middle. CDR3 coding DNA: TGTGCCAGCAGTGTAGGAACAGCACAGAACACTGAAGCTTTCTTT. This encodes CASSVGTAQNTEAFF.

The gene calls are TRBV20-1 and TRBJ2-1, with D uncertain. V was clipped by 2 bases and J by 5 bases, with 7 bases between them. CDR1 and CDR2 from the germline V gene are DFQATT and SNEGSKA (reference sequence). The CDR3 loop spans 12 amino acids. CDR3 protein: CSARQAHNEQFF. CDR3 DNA sequence: TGCAGTGCTAGACAGGCTCACAATGAGCAGTTCTTC.

This clonotype was observed a few times. The chain links TRBV29-1 to TRBJ2-3, with 10 bases fitting TRBD2. Trimming at V came to 6 bases and at J to 3 bases, leaving 9 bases not matched to a gene. CDR3 size: 15 residues. Germline V gives CDR1 SQVTM, CDR2 ANQGSEA. The DNA of the CDR3 is TGCAGCGTAGGGACTAGCGCGATGGTTACAGATACGCAGTATTTT. Its protein is CSVGTSAMVTDTQYF.

This clonotype was observed a few times. This chain joins TRBV3-1 and TRBJ2-3; D is unclear. V was pared by 4 bases and J by 5 bases, with 7 bases between. This CDR3 has 12 amino acids. CDR1 and CDR2 from the germline V gene are LGHDT and YNNKEL (reference sequence). This CDR3 reads CASSPSEDTQYF. CDR3 sequence (DNA): TGTGCCAGCAGCCCCTCGGAAGATACGCAGTATTTT.

CDR3 amino acids: CASSRGQGSSYNEQFF. As DNA, the CDR3 is TGCGCCAGCAGCCGGGGACAGGGGAGCTCCTACAATGAGCAGTTCTTC. The rearrangement uses TRBV5-1 and TRBJ2-1; 10 nucleotides line up with TRBD1. The germline gives CDR1 SGHRS, CDR2 YFSETQ. This CDR3 is 16 amino acids long. J lost 0 bases, V lost 4 bases, and 4 bases had no gene match.

This clonotype was counted a few times. The DNA of the CDR3 is TGTGCCAGCAGCCAAGATCCCACTCGCACAGATACGCAGTATTTT. Protein product: CASSQDPTRTDTQYF. The rearrangement links TRBV4-2 to TRBJ2-3; the D is unclear. CDR1 and CDR2 (germline): LGHNA, YNFKEQ. CDR3 size: 15 residues. Trimming cost V 0 bases and J 1 base, with 8 bases left between them.

The genes are TRBV7-9 and TRBJ2-1, with D unresolved. The germline gives CDR1 SEHNR, CDR2 FQNEAQ (reference sequence). V was cut by 4 bases and J by 7 bases, with 11 bases left in between. This CDR3 comprises 13 residues. CDR3 DNA: TGTGCCAGCAGCTCCTTGAGCCCAAATGAGCAGTTCTTC. Protein sequence: CASSSLSPNEQFF.

Only a few counts were recorded for this clonotype. The rearrangement joins TRBV25-1 to TRBJ2-7, with TRBD1 matching over 10 bases. The CDR3 loop spans 17 amino acids. From germline, CDR1 is MGHDK and CDR2 SYGVNS. With 2 bases clipped from V and 4 bases from J, the junction kept 11 bases outside the gene matches. The CDR3 here is CASSEKAGTGAGYEQYF. In DNA, the CDR3 is TGTGCCAGCAGTGAAAAAGCCGGGACAGGGGCGGGGTACGAGCAGTACTTC.

The gene calls are TRBV5-1 and TRBJ2-7; D unresolved. V was shortened by 0 bases and J by 7 bases, with 14 bases between the two germline ends. Germline V gives CDR1 SGHRS, CDR2 YFSETQ. This CDR3 contains 14 residues. Here the CDR3 reads CASSLGANQKEQYV. The CDR3 bases are TGCGCCAGCAGCTTGGGTGCTAACCAAAAAGAGCAGTACGTC.

This clonotype was found a few times. The chain recombines TRBV24-1 with TRBJ2-1; tentative D call: TRBD1 (6 bases). V lost 4 bases to trimming and J lost 0 bases, with 18 bases between them. Germline loops: CDR1 KGHDR, CDR2 SFDVKD. The CDR3 loop spans 18 amino acids. The CDR3 sequence is CATSDEKGVTSSYNEQFF. Written as DNA, the CDR3 is TGTGCCACCAGTGACGAAAAGGGGGTCACGAGCTCCTACAATGAGCAGTTCTTC.

In its sample, this clonotype was seen many times. The chain uses TRBV20-1 and TRBJ2-1, with 10 bases that match TRBD2. V lost 2 bases to trimming and J lost 4 bases; unmatched junction nucleotides: 5. Looked up from germline, CDR1 is DFQATT and CDR2 is SNEGSKA (reference sequence). The CDR3 loop spans 15 amino acids. CDR3 sequence (DNA): TGCAGTGCTAGACCTCTAGCGGGAGCTTACAATGAGCAGTTCTTC. Translated, it gives CSARPLAGAYNEQFF.

This clonotype has at least ten counts. The chain carries TRBV4-1 and TRBJ1-2; D is unresolved. Between the trimmed V and J ends, which lost 5 bases and 8 bases, there was a span of 15 bases. The CDR3 runs 13 residues. Germline loops: CDR1 MGHRA, CDR2 YSYEKL. The CDR3: CASSSWREKGYTF. CDR3 coding DNA: TGCGCCAGCAGCAGTTGGAGGGAGAAGGGCTACACCTTC.

The chain combines TRBV28 with TRBJ2-3, with D unresolved. Trimming took off 6 bases at V and 5 bases at J, with 9 bases between the two ends. Germline lookup yields CDR1 MDHEN and CDR2 SYDVKM. CDR3 length: 12 amino acids. The CDR3 nucleotides are TGTGCCAGCAGCCGACGTATAGATACGCAGTATTTT. Its protein is CASSRRIDTQYF. The variable domain in full, completed from reference TRBV28 and TRBJ2-3, reads DVKVTQSSRYLVKRTGEKVFLECVQDMDHENMFWYRQDPGLGLRLIYFSYDVKMKEKGDIPEGYSVSREKKERFSLILESASTNQTSMYLCASSRRIDTQYFGPGTRLTVL.